This T cell receptor (beta chain) was sequenced in a study of CD8 T cells in Susac syndrome. Reverse transcription used roughly 0.5 to 1 ug RNA and random hexamers. Coverage of TCR beta CDR3 amplification by immunoSEQ multiplex PCR extended to 54 Vbeta and 13 Jbeta. MiXCR, applied by TCRdb to the immunoSEQ multiplex PCR reads, yields one record per CDR3 protein. The sample has 300,000 to 350,000 distinct CDR3 sequences, around 92% seen once. TCR beta from blood CD8+ and CD4+ T cells was sequenced. The multiple sclerosis controls, all treatment-naive patients, had relapsing-remitting disease that was stable or active. Negative magnetic isolation gave CD8+ and CD4+ cells; FACS enriched CD8+ TEMRA. V was pared by 4 bases and J by 3 bases, with 12 bases between. From germline, CDR1 is DFQATT and CDR2 SNEGSKA (reference sequence). CDR3 length: 14 amino acids.

The sequencing input was CD4+ T cells from PBMCs. The TCR comes from a human donor with multiple sclerosis. The V gene is TRBV20-1, the J gene TRBJ2-2, with D possibly being TRBD1 or TRBD2 (5 bases each). CDR3 sequence (DNA): TGCAGTGCTAATGGGGGAGTTGACACCGGGGAGCTGTTTTTT. Translating gives CSANGGVDTGELFF.